Presented here are 32 T cell receptor beta chains from one specimen sequenced in a study of blood T cell repertoires in COVID-19. Assay: immunoSEQ multiplex PCR; the TCRdb copy retains only in-frame clones and omits some. The sample lists approximately 330,000 clones, 80% to 90% occurring once. Sequenced: PBMCs or T cells enriched from blood (not recorded which). The receptors shown here come from a woman in her forties with acute COVID-19.

J is TRBJ1-2 and V is TRBV14; 7 bases are a match to TRBD1. This CDR3 has 14 amino acids. Per germline, CDR1 SGHDN and CDR2 FVKESK. V dropped 2 bases and J dropped 7; count of bases not matched to a gene: 7. CDR3 coding DNA: TGTGCCAGCAGCCAAAACAGGGGAACAAGTGGCTACACCTTC. It specifies CASSQNRGTSGYTF.

This clone was counted a few times. The rearrangement links TRBV6-5 to TRBJ1-1; D is perhaps TRBD1 (5 bases). CDR1 is MNHEY, CDR2 SVGAGI, per germline. This CDR3 region has 12 residues. Trimming took off 0 bases at V and 7 bases at J, with 6 bases between the two ends. CDR3 coding DNA: TGTGCCAGCAGTTACTCGGGGGGTGAAGCTTTCTTT. Protein: CASSYSGGEAFF.

In its sample, this clone was seen a few times. CDR3 residues: CASSLAATANQPQHF. The CDR3, as DNA: TGTGCCAGCAGCTTAGCGGCGACAGCGAATCAGCCCCAGCATTTT. V and J are TRBV7-9 and TRBJ1-5; a possible D gene is TRBD1 (5 bases). V was trimmed by 0 bases and J by 4 bases, leaving 10 bases between them. The CDR3 covers 15 residues. CDR1 and CDR2 (germline): SEHNR, FQNEAQ (reference sequence). Full variable domain (outside the CDR3, taken from reference TRBV7-9 and TRBJ1-5): DTGVSQNPRHKITKRGQNVTFRCDPISEHNRLYWYRQTLGQGPEFLTYFQNEAQLEKSRLLSDRFSAERPKGSFSTLEIQRTEQGDSAMYLCASSLAATANQPQHFGDGTRLSIL.

The chain has TRBV18 and TRBJ2-6; TRBD1 agrees at 10 bases. This CDR3 spans 19 amino acids. In germline, CDR1 is KGHSH, CDR2 LQKENI. The V gene end was trimmed by 6 bases and the J gene end by 0 bases; junction bases not matched to a gene: 11. This chain's CDR3 is CASSRTPGTGVSGANVLTF. The CDR3 DNA is TGTGCCAGCTCGCGTACTCCCGGGACAGGGGTCTCTGGGGCCAACGTCCTGACTTTC.

V is TRBV3-1 (or the pseudogene TRBV3-2) and J is TRBJ1-2, with D unresolved. There are 14 residues in the CDR3. Deletions cut 3 bases from V and 1 base from J, with 9 bases between. Germline V lookup: CDR1 LGHDT, CDR2 YNNKEL (reference sequence). CDR3 amino acids: CASSHGGINYGYTF. The CDR3 coding sequence is TGTGCCAGCAGCCATGGCGGAATTAACTATGGCTACACCTTC.

The V gene is TRBV6-5, the J gene TRBJ1-2; 11 positions match TRBD1. The CDR3 is made up of 15 amino acids. Germline CDR1 reads MNHEY; CDR2 reads SVGAGI. J lost 6 bases, V lost 6 bases, and 9 bases had no gene match. The CDR3 here is CASRPPPDRGHGYTF. DNA of the CDR3: TGTGCCAGCAGACCCCCCCCGGACAGGGGGCATGGCTACACCTTC.

The chain links TRBV6-1 to TRBJ1-5; no definite D call. Germline CDR1 MNHNS, CDR2 SASEGT. The CDR3 length is 13 residues. Trimming stripped 0 bases from V and 7 bases from J, with 7 bases between. CDR3 amino acids: CASSEAPSQPQHF. The CDR3 DNA is TGTGCCAGCAGTGAAGCCCCGAGCCAGCCCCAGCATTTT.

This chain uses TRBV19 with TRBJ1-1; the D is unclear. This CDR3 has 14 amino acids. V dropped 1 base and J dropped 6 bases, with 12 bases sitting between them. Germline CDR1 is LNHDA and CDR2 is SQIVND (reference sequence). As DNA, the CDR3 is TGTGCCAGTAGTATAGTAACAGATCAGGCTGAAGCTTTCTTT. This sequence encodes CASSIVTDQAEAFF.

This chain uses TRBV2 with TRBJ1-1; D perhaps matches TRBD1 (6 bases). The CDR3 runs 13 residues. CDR1 is SNHLY and CDR2 is FYNNEI in the germline V gene. V gave up 8 bases and J gave up 1 base, with 11 bases separating them. The CDR3 here is CASLGQWNTEAFF. CDR3 DNA: TGTGCCAGCCTCGGACAGTGGAACACTGAAGCTTTCTTT.

This rearrangement joins TRBV4-1 to TRBJ2-7; 10 positions match TRBD1. The CDR3 contains 16 residues. With 3 bases clipped from V and 7 bases from J, the junction kept 12 bases outside the gene matches. The V gene's germline CDR1 is MGHRA and CDR2 YSYEKL. The CDR3 is CASSHATGTGVREQYF. The CDR3 bases are TGCGCCAGCAGCCACGCTACCGGGACAGGGGTTAGGGAGCAGTACTTC.

This chain links TRBV7-8 with TRBJ1-4; 10 positions agree with TRBD1. CDR1 and CDR2 (germline): SGHVS, FQNEAQ. V shed 5 bases, J shed 8 bases, and the junction held 5 bases outside the gene matches. CDR3 size: 14 residues. The CDR3 is CASSLRDRGEKLFF. As DNA, the CDR3 is TGTGCCAGCAGCCTCCGGGACAGGGGCGAAAAACTGTTTTTT. Looking up the rest from reference TRBV7-8 and TRBJ1-4 gives the full variable domain: GAGVSQSPRYKVAKRGQDVALRCDPISGHVSLFWYQQALGQGPEFLTYFQNEAQLDKSGLPSDRFFAERPEGSVSTLKIQRTQQEDSAVYLCASSLRDRGEKLFFGSGTQLSVL.

The chain couples TRBV11-2 to TRBJ2-6, with TRBD2 identical over 10 bases. V lost 1 base to trimming and J lost 1 base; unmatched junction nucleotides: 4. This CDR3 spans 18 amino acids. Germline lookup yields CDR1 SGHAT and CDR2 FQNNGV. The CDR3 nucleotides read TGTGCCAGCAGCTTAGCACTAGCGGGGCAATCTGGGGCCAACGTCCTGACTTTC. Its protein product is CASSLALAGQSGANVLTF.

The table lists this clone with a count of one. The rearrangement links TRBV19 to TRBJ2-1; the match to TRBD2 covers 8 bases. Germline loops: CDR1 LNHDA, CDR2 SQIVND (reference sequence). This CDR3 comprises 17 residues. With 3 bases clipped from V and 2 bases from J, the junction kept 9 bases outside the gene matches. CDR3 nucleotide sequence: TGTGCCAGTAGTATTATTGGGACTAGGGGCACCTACAATGAGCAGTTCTTC. The encoded protein is CASSIIGTRGTYNEQFF.

This sequence joins TRBV5-8 and TRBJ1-2; tentatively, D is TRBD1 (6 bases). V was shortened by 4 bases and J by 5 bases, with 18 bases between the two germline ends. This CDR3 region has 15 residues. From germline, CDR1 is SGHTS and CDR2 YDEGEE. Here the CDR3 reads CASSPDRSTPYGYTF. For the CDR3, the DNA is TGTGCCAGCAGCCCCGACAGGTCCACCCCATATGGCTACACCTTC.

With respect to this clone: An end of the junction differs from the germline gene, which may be a read error. The chain uses TRBV20-1 and TRBJ1-1; 8 nucleotides agree with TRBD1. CDR1 and CDR2 (germline): DFQATT, SNEGSKA (reference sequence). This CDR3 spans 14 amino acids. CDR3 loop: CSASAQGGNSEAFF. CDR3 bases: TGCAGTGCTAGTGCACAGGGGGGGAACTCTGAAGCTTTCTTT.

V is TRBV10-3 and J is TRBJ2-7, with TRBD2 matching over 13 bases. The CDR3 is made up of 17 amino acids. Germline V CDR1 and CDR2: ENHRY, SYGVKD. V was clipped by 3 bases and J by 1 base; unmatched bases: 6. CDR3: CAISEGRTSGGSYEQYF. The CDR3 nucleotides are TGTGCCATCAGTGAAGGGAGGACTAGCGGGGGTTCCTACGAGCAGTACTTC.

J is TRBJ2-1 and V is TRBV24-1, with 8 nucleotides matching TRBD1. CDR1 and CDR2 (germline): KGHDR, SFDVKD. The CDR3 has 18 residues. The J segment lost 5 bases and the V segment lost 1 base, leaving 12 bases of the junction unmatched. Here the CDR3 DNA reads TGTGCCACCAGTGATTTTGGACAGGGCGGGACGCGGGACAATGAGCAGTTCTTC. It encodes CATSDFGQGGTRDNEQFF.

The table lists this clone with a few counts. The chain joins TRBV3-1 (or the pseudogene TRBV3-2) to TRBJ1-1; D unresolved. Trimming stripped 0 bases from V and 1 base from J, with 9 bases between. The CDR3 loop spans 15 amino acids. Germline CDR1 reads LGHDT; CDR2 reads YNNKEL (reference sequence). Here the CDR3 DNA reads TGTGCCAGCAGCCAAGAAAGGCGGAAGAACACTGAAGCTTTCTTT. Encoded protein: CASSQERRKNTEAFF.

The V and J genes are TRBV6-5 and TRBJ1-5, with TRBD1 identical over 9 bases. Germline CDR1 reads MNHEY; CDR2 reads SVGAGI. The CDR3 is 13 amino acids. The V segment lost 6 bases and the J segment 7 bases; nucleotides outside the gene matches: 4. CDR3 sequence reads: CASRSDRGQPQHF. CDR3 DNA sequence: TGTGCCAGCAGATCGGACAGGGGCCAGCCCCAGCATTTT.

The V and J genes are TRBV19 and TRBJ2-5; weak D call: TRBD2 (5 bases). The length of the CDR3 is 13 residues. Germline loops: CDR1 LNHDA, CDR2 SQIVND (reference sequence). Trimming took off 7 bases at V and 1 base at J, with 10 bases between the two ends. The CDR3 DNA reads TGTGCCAGTACGGGAACCCTCCAAGAGACCCAGTACTTC. Amino acid sequence: CASTGTLQETQYF.

The rearrangement uses TRBV7-2 and TRBJ2-2; 8 bases line up with TRBD1. Germline values: CDR1 SGHTA, CDR2 FQGNSA. The CDR3 totals 17 residues. The trim removed 1 base at V and 1 base at J, leaving 5 bases unmatched. CDR3 sequence (DNA): TGTGCCAGCAGCTTAGGAGGGGGGACAGGGAACACCGGGGAGCTGTTTTTT. This gives the protein CASSLGGGTGNTGELFF.

In DNA, the CDR3 is TGTGCCACCTCCCCAGGGGACAGCCTCTATGGCTACACCTTC. Translated: CATSPGDSLYGYTF. This chain connects TRBV5-4 to TRBJ1-2; 7 nucleotides match TRBD1. Germline trimming cut 9 bases from V and 4 bases from J; bases unmatched to any gene: 12. The CDR3 sequence is 14 residues long. Germline CDR1 SGHNT, CDR2 YYREEE (reference sequence).

This clone has only one observation. The J gene is TRBJ2-1, the V gene TRBV9; 12 bases are a match to TRBD1. The CDR3 sequence is 18 residues long. Germline V gene sequence: CDR1 SGDLS, CDR2 YYNGEE. V shed 0 bases, J shed 8 bases, and the junction held 12 bases outside the gene matches. The CDR3 DNA follows: TGTGCCAGCAGCGTAGGACCGGGACAGGGGGCGGTGGTAGATGAGCAGTTCTTC. The encoded protein is CASSVGPGQGAVVDEQFF.

The rearrangement links TRBV5-1 to TRBJ1-4, with 10 bases aligning to TRBD1. V lost 4 bases to trimming and J lost 8 bases; unmatched junction nucleotides: 11. This CDR3 has 16 amino acids. Per the germline V gene, CDR1 is SGHRS and CDR2 is YFSETQ. The CDR3 coding sequence is TGCGCCAGCAGCGTAACGACAGGGGGCTATCGGGAAAAACTGTTTTTT. It translates to CASSVTTGGYREKLFF.

CDR3 in amino acids: CASSQAHQGRAGANVLTF. Here the CDR3 DNA reads TGTGCCAGCAGCCAAGCCCATCAGGGGCGGGCTGGGGCCAACGTCCTGACTTTC. J is TRBJ2-6 and V is TRBV4-2; a possible D gene is TRBD1 (6 bases). Trimming took off 1 base at V and 2 bases at J, with 15 bases between the two ends. The CDR3 has 18 residues. Germline CDR1 and CDR2: LGHNA and YNFKEQ.

J is TRBJ2-7 and V is TRBV11-2, with D possibly being TRBD1 (5 bases). The V gene's germline CDR1 is SGHAT and CDR2 FQNNGV. Trimming took off 1 base at V and 3 bases at J, with 10 bases between the two ends. The CDR3 has 14 residues. The CDR3 nucleotides are TGTGCCAGCAGCTTAGTCGGACAATTCTACGAGCAGTACTTC. This translates into CASSLVGQFYEQYF.

This chain links TRBV6-2 or TRBV6-3 with TRBJ1-1; 7 positions agree with TRBD1. Germline CDR1 and CDR2: MNHEY and SVGEGT. CDR3 length: 12 amino acids. V lost 5 bases and J lost 13; bases outside the gene matches: 10. CDR3 sequence: CASSRQGKFVFF. The CDR3 bases are TGTGCCAGCAGTCGACAGGGAAAGTTTGTTTTCTTT.

The chain joins TRBV19 to TRBJ2-5, with 7 bases matching TRBD2. With V trimmed by 0 bases and J by 1 base, 5 bases remained unmatched. Germline CDR1 and CDR2: LNHDA and SQIVND (reference sequence). The CDR3 has 16 residues. CDR3 residues: CASSIDGGRGQETQYF. CDR3 sequence (DNA): TGTGCCAGTAGTATAGATGGAGGGAGGGGCCAAGAGACCCAGTACTTC.

The CDR3 DNA reads as TGTGCCAGCAGGGCTAGCGGGGCATCCTACGAGCAGTACTTC. Residues: CASRASGASYEQYF. This chain links TRBV13 with TRBJ2-7; 9 bases are a match to TRBD2. This CDR3 region has 14 residues. CDR1 and CDR2 from the germline V gene are PRHDT and FYEKMQ (reference sequence). After removal of 6 bases from V and 1 base from J, the junction contained 4 bases not matched to a gene.

The chain employs TRBV20-1 and TRBJ1-1; D is perhaps TRBD1 (5 bases). CDR1 and CDR2 from the germline V gene are DFQATT and SNEGSKA (reference sequence). Trimming removed 3 bases at V and 0 bases at J, with 17 bases between. There are 16 residues in the CDR3. CDR3 protein: CSASPWGGSMNTEAFF. The CDR3 DNA reads TGCAGTGCTAGTCCTTGGGGGGGGTCCATGAACACTGAAGCTTTCTTT.

The chain combines TRBV4-3 with TRBJ1-5; TRBD1 agrees at 7 bases. CDR3 length: 16 residues. Germline lookup yields CDR1 LGHNA and CDR2 YSLEER. V was clipped by 0 bases and J by 4 bases; unmatched bases: 6. CDR3 in amino acids: CASSQDGGTDNQPQHF. Written as DNA, the CDR3 is TGCGCCAGCAGCCAAGATGGCGGGACAGATAATCAGCCCCAGCATTTT.

In its sample, this clone was seen once. The chain employs TRBV5-6 and TRBJ2-5, with a possible D match to TRBD1 (5 bases). The CDR3 totals 15 residues. Per the germline V gene, CDR1 is SGHDT and CDR2 is YYEEEE. Trimming took 6 bases from V and 5 from J, leaving 20 bases between them. The CDR3 nucleotides read TGTGCCAGCATCTCCAATTACTGGGGCGATGAGACCCAGTACTTC. Translation gives CASISNYWGDETQYF.